This T cell receptor (beta chain) was documented in a study of T cells in Graves' hyperthyroidism and ophthalmopathy. This clonotype was seen repeatedly, ten times or more. The antigen remains unidentified. The TCR beta CDR3 regions underwent amplification using RNA transcripts as the source. First-round RT-PCR of the TCR CDR3 relied on the HTBI primer set. TCRdb re-called the multiplex PCR reads through MiXCR, storing one row per CDR3 protein. The table shows around 290,000 distinct CDR3 sequences, with 13% occurring only once. Study-level points and caveats: Researchers found most expanded thyroid clonotypes above 0.001 in blood as well.

Hyperthyroidism was newly diagnosed in patients aged 18 to 65 (duration under 2 months). The sequence derives from a woman under 40 with Graves' hyperthyroidism that later progressed to Graves' ophthalmopathy. What was sequenced was blood.

DNA for the CDR3: TGTGCCGGCAGGCTCCGGAACCAAGAGACCCAGTACTTC. As protein: CAGRLRNQETQYF. The chain uses TRBV30 and TRBJ2-5; D is unresolved. This CDR3 region has 13 residues. Germline V lookup: CDR1 GTSNPN, CDR2 SVGIG (reference sequence). V was cut by 8 bases and J by 0 bases, with 13 bases left in between.